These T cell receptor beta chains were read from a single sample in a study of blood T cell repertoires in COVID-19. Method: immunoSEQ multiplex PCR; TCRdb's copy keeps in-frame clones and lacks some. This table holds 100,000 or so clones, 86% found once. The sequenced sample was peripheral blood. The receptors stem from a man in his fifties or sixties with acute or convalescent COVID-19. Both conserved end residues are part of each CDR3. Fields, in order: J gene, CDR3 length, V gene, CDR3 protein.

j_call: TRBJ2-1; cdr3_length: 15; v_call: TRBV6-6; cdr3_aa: CASNQPPPGGEEQFF
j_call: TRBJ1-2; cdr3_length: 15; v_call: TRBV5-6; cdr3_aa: CASSRSRDNNYGYTF
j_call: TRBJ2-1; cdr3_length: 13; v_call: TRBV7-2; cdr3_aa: CASSPDWVVEQFF
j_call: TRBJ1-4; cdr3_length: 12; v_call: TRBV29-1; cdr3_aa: CSVEDGREKLFF
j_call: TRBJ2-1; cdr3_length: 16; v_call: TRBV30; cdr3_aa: CAWSVSGMSSYNEQFF
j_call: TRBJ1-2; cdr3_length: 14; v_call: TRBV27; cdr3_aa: CASSPRQANYGYTF
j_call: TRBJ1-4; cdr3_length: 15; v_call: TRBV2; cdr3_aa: CASSDRQGSNEKLFF
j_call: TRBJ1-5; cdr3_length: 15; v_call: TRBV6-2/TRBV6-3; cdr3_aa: CASSYLGTGRQPQHF
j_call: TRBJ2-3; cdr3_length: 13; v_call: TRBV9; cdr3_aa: CASRSAGADTQYF
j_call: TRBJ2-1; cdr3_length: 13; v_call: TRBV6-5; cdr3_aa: CASRGGFVHEQFF
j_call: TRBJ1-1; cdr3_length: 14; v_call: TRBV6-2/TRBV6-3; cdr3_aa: CASSYEGARTEAFF
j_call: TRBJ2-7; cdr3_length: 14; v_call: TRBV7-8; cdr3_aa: CASSLQTVPYEQYF
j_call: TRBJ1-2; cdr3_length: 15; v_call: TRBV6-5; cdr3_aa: CASSYRTGSTYGYTF
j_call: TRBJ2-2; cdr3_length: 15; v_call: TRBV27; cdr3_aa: CASRGRAGLTGELFF
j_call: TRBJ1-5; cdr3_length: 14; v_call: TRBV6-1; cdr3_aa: CASSEGTQNQPQHF
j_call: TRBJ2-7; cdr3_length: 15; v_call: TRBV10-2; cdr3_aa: CASTTRDSPSSEQYF
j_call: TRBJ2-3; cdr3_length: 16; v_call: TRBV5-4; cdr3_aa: CASRAYSGGGADTQYF
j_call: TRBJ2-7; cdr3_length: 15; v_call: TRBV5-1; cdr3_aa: CASSLVGGRALEQYF